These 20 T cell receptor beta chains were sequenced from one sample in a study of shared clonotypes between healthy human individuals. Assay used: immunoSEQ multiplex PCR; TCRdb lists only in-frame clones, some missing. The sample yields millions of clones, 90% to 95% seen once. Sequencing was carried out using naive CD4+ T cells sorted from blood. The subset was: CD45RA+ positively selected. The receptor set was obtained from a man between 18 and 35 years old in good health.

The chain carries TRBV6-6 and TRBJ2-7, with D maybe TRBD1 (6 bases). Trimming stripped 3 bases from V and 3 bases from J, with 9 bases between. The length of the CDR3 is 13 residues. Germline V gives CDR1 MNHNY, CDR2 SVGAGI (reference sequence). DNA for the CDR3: TGTGCCAGCAGTTATGACAGGATCTACGAGCAGTACTTC. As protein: CASSYDRIYEQYF.

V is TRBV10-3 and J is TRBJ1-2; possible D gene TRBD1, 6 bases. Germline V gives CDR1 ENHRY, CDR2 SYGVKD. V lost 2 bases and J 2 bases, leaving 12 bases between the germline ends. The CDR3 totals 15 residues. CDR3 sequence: CAISEGGLSNYGYTF. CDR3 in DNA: TGTGCCATCAGTGAGGGGGGGCTATCAAACTATGGCTACACCTTC.

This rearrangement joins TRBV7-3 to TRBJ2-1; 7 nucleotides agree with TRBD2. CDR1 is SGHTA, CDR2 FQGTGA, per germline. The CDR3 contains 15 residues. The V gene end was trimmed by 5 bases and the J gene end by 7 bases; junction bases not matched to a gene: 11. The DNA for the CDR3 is TGTGCCAGCAGCCGCTCGGGCAGCGGGGAAAATGAGCAGTTCTTC. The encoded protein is CASSRSGSGENEQFF.

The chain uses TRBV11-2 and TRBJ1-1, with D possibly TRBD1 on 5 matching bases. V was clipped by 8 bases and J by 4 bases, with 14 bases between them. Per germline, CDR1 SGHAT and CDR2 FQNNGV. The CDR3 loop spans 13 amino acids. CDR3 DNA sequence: TGTGCCAGCTCTGGACAAGGGGCCACTGAAGCTTTCTTT. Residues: CASSGQGATEAFF.

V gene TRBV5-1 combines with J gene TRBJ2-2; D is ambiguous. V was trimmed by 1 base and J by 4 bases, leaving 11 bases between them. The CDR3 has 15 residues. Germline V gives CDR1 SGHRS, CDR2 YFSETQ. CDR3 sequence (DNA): TGCGCCAGCAGCTTGAGTCTGTCGATCACCGGGGAGCTGTTTTTT. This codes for CASSLSLSITGELFF.

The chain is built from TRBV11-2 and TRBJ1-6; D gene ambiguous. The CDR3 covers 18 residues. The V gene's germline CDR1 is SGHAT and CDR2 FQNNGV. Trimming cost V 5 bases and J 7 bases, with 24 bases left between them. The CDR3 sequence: CASSPSGLGPLSNSPLHF. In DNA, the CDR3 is TGTGCCAGCAGCCCAAGCGGGTTGGGCCCTCTAAGCAATTCACCCCTCCACTTT.

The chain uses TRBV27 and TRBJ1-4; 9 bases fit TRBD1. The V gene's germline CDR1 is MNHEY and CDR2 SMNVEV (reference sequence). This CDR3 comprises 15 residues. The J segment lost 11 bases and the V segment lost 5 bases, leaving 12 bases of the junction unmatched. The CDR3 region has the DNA TGTGCCAGCAGTCCTCGACAGGGGGGAATTGGGAAACTGTTTTTT. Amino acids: CASSPRQGGIGKLFF.

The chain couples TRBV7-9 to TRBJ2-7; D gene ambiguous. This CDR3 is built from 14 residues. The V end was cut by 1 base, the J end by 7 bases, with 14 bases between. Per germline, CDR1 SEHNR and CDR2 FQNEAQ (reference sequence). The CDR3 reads CASSLGNPVWEQYF. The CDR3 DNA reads TGTGCCAGCAGCTTAGGGAATCCGGTCTGGGAGCAGTACTTC.

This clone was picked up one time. CDR3 protein: CASSYDRGPEKLFF. The CDR3 DNA follows: TGTGCCAGCAGCTATGACAGGGGGCCCGAAAAACTGTTTTTT. This chain connects TRBV7-9 to TRBJ1-4; 10 bases fit TRBD1. In germline, CDR1 is SEHNR, CDR2 FQNEAQ (reference sequence). The CDR3 spans 14 residues. The J segment lost 8 bases and the V segment lost 4 bases, leaving 4 bases of the junction unmatched.

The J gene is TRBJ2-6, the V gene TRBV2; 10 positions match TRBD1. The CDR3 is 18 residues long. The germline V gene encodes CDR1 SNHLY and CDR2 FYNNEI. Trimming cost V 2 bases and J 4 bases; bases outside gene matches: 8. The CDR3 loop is CASSEQTGGISGANVLTF. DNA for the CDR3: TGTGCCAGCAGTGAACAGACAGGGGGCATTTCAGGGGCCAACGTCCTGACTTTC.

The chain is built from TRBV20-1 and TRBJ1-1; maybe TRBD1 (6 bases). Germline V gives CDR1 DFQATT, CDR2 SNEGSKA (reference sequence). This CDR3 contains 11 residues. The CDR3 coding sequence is TGCCGCGCCGGGGGCGGTCTAGGAGCTTTCTTT. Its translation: CRAGGGLGAFF.

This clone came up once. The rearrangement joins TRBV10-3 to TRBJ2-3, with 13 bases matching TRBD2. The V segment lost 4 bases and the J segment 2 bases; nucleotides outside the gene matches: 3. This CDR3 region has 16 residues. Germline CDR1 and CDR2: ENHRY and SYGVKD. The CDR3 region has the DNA TGTGCCATCAGTGGAACTAGCGGGGGGGCCACAGATACGCAGTATTTT. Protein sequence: CAISGTSGGATDTQYF.

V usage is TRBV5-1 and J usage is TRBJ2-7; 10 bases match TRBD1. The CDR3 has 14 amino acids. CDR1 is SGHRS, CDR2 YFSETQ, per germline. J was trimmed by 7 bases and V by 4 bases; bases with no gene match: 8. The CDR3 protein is CASSTGQGGTEQYF. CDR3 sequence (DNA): TGCGCCAGCAGCACAGGACAGGGGGGTACGGAGCAGTACTTC. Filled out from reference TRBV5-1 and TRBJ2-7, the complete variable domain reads KAGVTQTPRYLIKTRGQQVTLSCSPISGHRSVSWYQQTPGQGLQFLFEYFSETQRNKGNFPGRFSGRQFSNSRSEMNVSTLELGDSALYLCASSTGQGGTEQYFGPGTRLTVT.

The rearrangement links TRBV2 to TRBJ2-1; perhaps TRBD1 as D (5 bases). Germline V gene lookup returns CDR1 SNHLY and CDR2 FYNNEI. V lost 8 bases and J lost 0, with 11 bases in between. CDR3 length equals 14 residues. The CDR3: CASGARSSYNEQFF. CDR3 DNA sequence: TGTGCCAGCGGGGCCAGGAGCTCCTACAATGAGCAGTTCTTC.

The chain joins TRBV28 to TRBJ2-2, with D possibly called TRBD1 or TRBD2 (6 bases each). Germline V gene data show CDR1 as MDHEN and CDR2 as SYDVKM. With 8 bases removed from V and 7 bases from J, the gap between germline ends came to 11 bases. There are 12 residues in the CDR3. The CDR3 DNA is TGTGCCAGCCGGGGGCTTGGCGGGGAGCTGTTTTTT. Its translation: CASRGLGGELFF.

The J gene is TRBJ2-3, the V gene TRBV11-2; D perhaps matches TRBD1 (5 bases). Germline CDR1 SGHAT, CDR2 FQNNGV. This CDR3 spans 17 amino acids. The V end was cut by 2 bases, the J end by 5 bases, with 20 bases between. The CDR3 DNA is TGTGCCAGCAGCTTACGAGTAGGGGCTATGATTCTAGATACGCAGTATTTT. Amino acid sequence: CASSLRVGAMILDTQYF.

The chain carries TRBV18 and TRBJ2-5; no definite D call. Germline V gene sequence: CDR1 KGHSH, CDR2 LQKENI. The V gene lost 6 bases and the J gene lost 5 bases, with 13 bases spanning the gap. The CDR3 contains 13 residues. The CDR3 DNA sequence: TGTGCCAGCTCGGTACGTGGGTCGGAGACCCAGTACTTC. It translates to CASSVRGSETQYF.

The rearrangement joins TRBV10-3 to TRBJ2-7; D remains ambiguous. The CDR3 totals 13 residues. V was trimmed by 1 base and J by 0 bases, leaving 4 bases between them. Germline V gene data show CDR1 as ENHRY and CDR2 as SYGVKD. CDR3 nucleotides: TGTGCCATCAGTGAGTTCTACTCCTACGAGCAGTACTTC. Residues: CAISEFYSYEQYF.

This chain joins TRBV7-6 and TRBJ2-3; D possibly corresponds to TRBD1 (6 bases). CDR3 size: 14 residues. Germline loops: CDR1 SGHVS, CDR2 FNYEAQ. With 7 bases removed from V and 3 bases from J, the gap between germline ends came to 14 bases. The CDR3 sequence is CASTVGQGTDTQYF. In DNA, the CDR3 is TGTGCCAGCACCGTTGGCCAGGGGACAGATACGCAGTATTTT.

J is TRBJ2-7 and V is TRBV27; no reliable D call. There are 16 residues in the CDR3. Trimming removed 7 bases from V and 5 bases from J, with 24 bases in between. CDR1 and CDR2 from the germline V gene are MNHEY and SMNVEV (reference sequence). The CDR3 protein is CASKARKTHLLDEQYF. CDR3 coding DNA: TGTGCCAGCAAGGCCAGAAAGACCCATTTGCTGGACGAGCAGTACTTC.